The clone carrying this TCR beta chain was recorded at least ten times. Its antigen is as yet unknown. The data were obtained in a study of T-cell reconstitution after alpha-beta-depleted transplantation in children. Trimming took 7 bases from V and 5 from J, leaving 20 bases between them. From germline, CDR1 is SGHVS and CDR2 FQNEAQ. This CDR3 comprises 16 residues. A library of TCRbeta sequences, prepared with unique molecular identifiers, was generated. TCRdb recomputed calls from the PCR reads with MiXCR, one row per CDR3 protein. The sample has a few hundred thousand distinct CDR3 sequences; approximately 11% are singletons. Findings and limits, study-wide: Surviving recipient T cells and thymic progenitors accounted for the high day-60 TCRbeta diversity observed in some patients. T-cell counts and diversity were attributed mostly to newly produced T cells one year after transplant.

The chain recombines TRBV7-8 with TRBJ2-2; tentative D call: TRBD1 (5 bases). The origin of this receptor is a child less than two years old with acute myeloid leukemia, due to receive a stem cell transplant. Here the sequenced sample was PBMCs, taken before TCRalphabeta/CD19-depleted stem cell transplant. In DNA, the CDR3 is TGTGCCAGCACGCAAAGGGGCGGTTTAAATACCGGGGAGCTGTTTTTT. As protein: CASTQRGGLNTGELFF. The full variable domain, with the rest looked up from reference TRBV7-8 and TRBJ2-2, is GAGVSQSPRYKVAKRGQDVALRCDPISGHVSLFWYQQALGQGPEFLTYFQNEAQLDKSGLPSDRFFAERPEGSVSTLKIQRTQQEDSAVYLCASTQRGGLNTGELFFGEGSRLTVL.